This section outlines one T cell receptor (beta chain) sequence together with its context. Its antigen is as yet unknown. TCRdb fed the 5' RACE reads into MiXCR, producing one record per CDR3 protein. The sample yields fewer than 25,000 distinct CDR3 sequences, about an eighth seen once. The record originates from a study of CD8 T cells in ankylosing spondylitis. General observations from the study: Earlier studies detected some motif variants in reactive arthritis synovial fluid and blood. It appeared that ankylosing spondylitis blood was characterized by a TCR beta motif of several highly homologous variants.

Looked up from germline, CDR1 is LGHNA and CDR2 is YSLEER. V lost 4 bases, J lost 1 base, and 6 bases stayed unmatched. The CDR3 loop spans 16 amino acids. What was sequenced was blood. V is TRBV4-3 and J is TRBJ2-2; 7 bases are shared with TRBD2. This clonotype was obtained from a male donor with ankylosing spondylitis or in good health (not recorded which). The CDR3 sequence: CASSLGAGENTGELFF. The DNA of the CDR3 is TGCGCCAGCAGCCTAGGGGCGGGGGAGAACACCGGGGAGCTGTTTTTT.